One sample yielded the 6 T cell receptor beta chains listed below, sequenced in a study of molecular identifiers for immune sequencing clone quantification. MiXCR, applied by TCRdb to the PCR reads, yields one record per CDR3 protein. The table has 600,000 to 650,000 distinct CDR3 sequences, just under 20% seen once. Sequenced material: naive CD8+ T cells from blood, with Jurkat cell RNA spiked in. Subset given: FACS-sorted CD8+CD4-CCR7+CD45RA+ naive T cells. The receptors here all came from a human donor in good health. Some libraries in this study had Jurkat cell RNA spiked in.

On this clonotype itself: A much bigger clone sits one base away, suggesting this may be a read error. This rearrangement joins TRBV6-2 or TRBV6-3 to TRBJ2-5; perhaps D is TRBD1 or TRBD2 (5 bases each). The CDR3 runs to 14 residues. Germline V gives CDR1 MNHEY, CDR2 SVGEGT. The CDR3, as DNA: TGTGCCATCAGTTCCACCGGGGCCCAAGAGACCCAGTACTTC. This codes for CAISSTGAQETQYF.

This clonotype was picked up many times. The chain uses TRBV5-5 and TRBJ1-5; D unresolved. Germline-derived CDR1 and CDR2 are SGHKS and YYEKEE (reference sequence). V dropped 6 bases and J dropped 3 bases, with 22 bases sitting between them. The CDR3 loop spans 17 amino acids. The CDR3 DNA reads TGTGCCAGCACCCCCGATTTGAGTTTAAATCCCAATCAGCCCCAGCATTTT. Its translation is CASTPDLSLNPNQPQHF.

In this sample, this clonotype turned up many times. The chain links TRBV18 to TRBJ1-5; unclear D gene. The CDR3 is 12 residues long. Germline-derived CDR1 and CDR2 are KGHSH and LQKENI. V was cut by 7 bases and J by 5 bases, with 9 bases left in between. Written as DNA, the CDR3 is TGTGCCAGCTTCCCGAGCCATCAGCCCCAGCATTTT. It is translated as CASFPSHQPQHF.

The sample holds many counts of this clonotype. CDR3 sequence reads: CSARWSRGGHYEQYF. In DNA form, the CDR3 reads TGCAGTGCTAGATGGTCCCGGGGGGGCCACTACGAGCAGTACTTC. This sequence joins TRBV20-1 and TRBJ2-7; 8 bases are a match to TRBD2. CDR1 DFQATT and CDR2 SNEGSKA come from the germline V gene (reference sequence). There are 15 residues in the CDR3. With V trimmed by 2 bases and J by 3 bases, 9 bases remained unmatched.

This clonotype was counted only a few times. The V call is TRBV7-9, the J call TRBJ2-1; D unresolved. Trimming shortened V by 2 bases and J by 2 bases, and 10 bases separated the two germline ends. Per germline, CDR1 SEHNR and CDR2 FQNEAQ (reference sequence). The CDR3 spans 15 residues. Here the CDR3 reads CASSLWKSPYNEQFF. The CDR3 DNA is TGTGCCAGCAGCTTATGGAAATCTCCCTACAATGAGCAGTTCTTC.

On this clonotype: A single base separates this from a much larger clone, so it may be a read error. The chain uses TRBV27 and TRBJ1-5; D is unresolved. Per the germline V gene, CDR1 is MNHEY and CDR2 is SMNVEV (reference sequence). This CDR3 has 14 amino acids. Trimming removed 6 bases from V and 4 bases from J, with 13 bases in between. The CDR3 bases are TGTGCCAGCAGGTTTCGGTCGAGTAATCAGCCCCAGCATTTT. It encodes CASRFRSSNQPQHF.